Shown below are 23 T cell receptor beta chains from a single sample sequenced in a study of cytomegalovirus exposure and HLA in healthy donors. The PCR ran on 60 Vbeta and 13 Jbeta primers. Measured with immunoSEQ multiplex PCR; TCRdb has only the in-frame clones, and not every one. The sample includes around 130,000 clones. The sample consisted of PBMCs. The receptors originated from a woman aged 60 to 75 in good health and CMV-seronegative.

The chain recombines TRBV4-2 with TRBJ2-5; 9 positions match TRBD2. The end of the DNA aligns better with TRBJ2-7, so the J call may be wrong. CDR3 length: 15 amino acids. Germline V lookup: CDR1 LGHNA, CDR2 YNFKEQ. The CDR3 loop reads CASSRGAGGLYEQYF. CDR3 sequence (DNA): TGTGCCAGCAGCCGGGGAGCGGGGGGTCTCTACGAGCAGTACTTC.

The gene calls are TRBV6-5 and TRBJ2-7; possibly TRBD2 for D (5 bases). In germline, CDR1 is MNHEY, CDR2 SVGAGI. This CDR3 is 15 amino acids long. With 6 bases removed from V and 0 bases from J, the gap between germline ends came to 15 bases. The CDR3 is CASRALDSSSYEQYF. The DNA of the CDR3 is TGTGCCAGCAGGGCCTTGGACTCTAGCTCCTACGAGCAGTACTTC.

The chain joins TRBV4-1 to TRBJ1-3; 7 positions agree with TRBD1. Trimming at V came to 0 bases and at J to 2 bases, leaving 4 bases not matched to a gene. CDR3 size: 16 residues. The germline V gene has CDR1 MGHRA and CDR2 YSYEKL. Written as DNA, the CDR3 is TGCGCCAGCAGCCAAGATACAGGGGACACTGGAAACACCATATATTTT. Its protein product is CASSQDTGDTGNTIYF.

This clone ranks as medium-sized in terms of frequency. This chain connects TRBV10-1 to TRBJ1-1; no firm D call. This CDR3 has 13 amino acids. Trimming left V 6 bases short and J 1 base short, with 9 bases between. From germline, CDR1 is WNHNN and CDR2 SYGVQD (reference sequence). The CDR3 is CASRARENTEAFF. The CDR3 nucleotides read TGCGCCAGCAGGGCCCGGGAGAACACTGAAGCTTTCTTT.

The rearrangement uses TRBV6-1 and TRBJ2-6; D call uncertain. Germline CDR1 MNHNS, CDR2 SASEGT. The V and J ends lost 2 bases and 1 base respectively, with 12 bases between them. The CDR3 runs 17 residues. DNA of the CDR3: TGTGCCAGCAGTGAATCCCTAACCCATTCTGGGGCCAACGTCCTGACTTTC. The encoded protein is CASSESLTHSGANVLTF.

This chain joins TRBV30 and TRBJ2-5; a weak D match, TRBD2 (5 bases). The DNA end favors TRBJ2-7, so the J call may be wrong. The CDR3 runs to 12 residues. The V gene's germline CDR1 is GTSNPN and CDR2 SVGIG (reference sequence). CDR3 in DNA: TGTGCCTGGAGTGTGGACTTTGGCGAGCAGTACTTC. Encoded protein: CAWSVDFGEQYF.

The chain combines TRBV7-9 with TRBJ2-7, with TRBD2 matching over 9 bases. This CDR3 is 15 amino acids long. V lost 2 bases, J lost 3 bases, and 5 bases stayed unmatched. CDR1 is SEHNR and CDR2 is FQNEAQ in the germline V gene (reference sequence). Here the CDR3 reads CASSLRSSGIYEQYF. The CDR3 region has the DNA TGTGCCAGCAGCTTAAGGTCTAGCGGGATCTACGAGCAGTACTTC.

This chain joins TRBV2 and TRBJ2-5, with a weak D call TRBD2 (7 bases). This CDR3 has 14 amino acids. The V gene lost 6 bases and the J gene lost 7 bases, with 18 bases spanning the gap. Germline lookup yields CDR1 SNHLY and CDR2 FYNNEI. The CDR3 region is CASRKEGGGGTQYF. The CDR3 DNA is TGTGCCAGCAGGAAAGAGGGGGGCGGGGGGACCCAGTACTTC.

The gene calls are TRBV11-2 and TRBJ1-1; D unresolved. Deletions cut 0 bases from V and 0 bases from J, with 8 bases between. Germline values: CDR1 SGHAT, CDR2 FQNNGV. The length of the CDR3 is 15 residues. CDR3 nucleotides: TGTGCCAGCAGCTTAGAGGAGGGTTTGAACACTGAAGCTTTCTTT. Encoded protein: CASSLEEGLNTEAFF.

The CDR3 DNA reads TGCGCCAGCAGCCAACGGGCAGGGGGCGCCGCCGGGGAGCTGTTTTTT. Encoded protein: CASSQRAGGAAGELFF. The chain carries TRBV4-1 and TRBJ2-2; TRBD1 aligns across 8 bases. J lost 6 bases, V lost 2 bases, and 8 bases had no gene match. The CDR3 covers 16 residues. CDR1 is MGHRA and CDR2 is YSYEKL in the germline V gene.

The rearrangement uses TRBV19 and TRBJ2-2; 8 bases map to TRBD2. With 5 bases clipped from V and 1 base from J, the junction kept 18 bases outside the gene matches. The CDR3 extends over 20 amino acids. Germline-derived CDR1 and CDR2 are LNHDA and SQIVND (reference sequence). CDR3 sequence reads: CASSPRGGAGELRNTGELFF. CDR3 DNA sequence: TGTGCCAGTAGTCCCCGGGGGGGAGCGGGCGAACTTCGGAACACCGGGGAGCTGTTTTTT.

The CDR3 DNA reads as TGTGCCAGCAGCTTGGAGACAGGGGCGAATCAGCCCCAGCATTTT. The encoded protein is CASSLETGANQPQHF. The chain uses TRBV7-9 and TRBJ1-5; 8 bases line up with TRBD1. In germline, CDR1 is SEHNR, CDR2 FQNEAQ (reference sequence). V dropped 3 bases and J dropped 4; count of bases not matched to a gene: 5. The CDR3 extends over 15 amino acids.

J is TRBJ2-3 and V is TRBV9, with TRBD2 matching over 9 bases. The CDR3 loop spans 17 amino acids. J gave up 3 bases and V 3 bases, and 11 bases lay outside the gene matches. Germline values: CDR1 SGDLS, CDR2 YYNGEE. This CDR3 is CASSGGPAGGGTDTQYF. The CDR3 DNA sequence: TGTGCCAGCAGCGGGGGGCCAGCGGGAGGTGGTACAGATACGCAGTATTTT.

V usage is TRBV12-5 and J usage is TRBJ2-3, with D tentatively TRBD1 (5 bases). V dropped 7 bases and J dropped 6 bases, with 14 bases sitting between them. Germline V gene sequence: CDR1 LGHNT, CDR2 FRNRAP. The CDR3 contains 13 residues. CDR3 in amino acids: CASEWGLGDTQYF. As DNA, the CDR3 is TGTGCTAGTGAGTGGGGCTTGGGGGATACGCAGTATTTT.

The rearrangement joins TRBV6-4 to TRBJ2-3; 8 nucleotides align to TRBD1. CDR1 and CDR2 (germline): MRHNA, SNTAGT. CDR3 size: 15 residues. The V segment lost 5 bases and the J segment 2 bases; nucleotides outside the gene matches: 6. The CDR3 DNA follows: TGTGCCAGCAGTCGGACAGGGTATTACACAGATACGCAGTATTTT. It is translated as CASSRTGYYTDTQYF.

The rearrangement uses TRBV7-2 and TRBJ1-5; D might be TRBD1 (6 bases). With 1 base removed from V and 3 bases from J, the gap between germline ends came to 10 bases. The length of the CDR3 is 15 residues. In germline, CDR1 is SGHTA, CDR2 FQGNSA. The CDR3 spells CASSLVQGYNQPQHF. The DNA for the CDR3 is TGTGCCAGCAGCTTAGTACAGGGCTACAATCAGCCCCAGCATTTT.

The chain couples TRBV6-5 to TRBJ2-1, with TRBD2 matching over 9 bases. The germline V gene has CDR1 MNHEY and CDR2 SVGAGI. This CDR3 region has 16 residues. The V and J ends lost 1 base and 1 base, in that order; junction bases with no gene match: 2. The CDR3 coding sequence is TGTGCCAGCAGTTACTTCGCGGGAGGGTCCTACAATGAGCAGTTCTTC. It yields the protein CASSYFAGGSYNEQFF.

The CDR3 region is CASSLQGRTNEKLFF. The CDR3, as DNA: TGTGCCAGCAGCTTACAGGGAAGAACTAATGAAAAACTGTTTTTT. The V call is TRBV7-9, the J call TRBJ1-4; TRBD1 might be the D (5 bases). CDR1 and CDR2 (germline): SEHNR, FQNEAQ (reference sequence). The V gene lost 2 bases and the J gene lost 1 base, with 8 bases spanning the gap. The CDR3 has 15 amino acids.

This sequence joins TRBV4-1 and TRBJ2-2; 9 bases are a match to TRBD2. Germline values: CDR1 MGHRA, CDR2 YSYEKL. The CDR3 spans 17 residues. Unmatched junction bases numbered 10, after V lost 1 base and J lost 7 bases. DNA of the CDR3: TGCGCCAGCAGCCAAGTTAGGTCCAGCGGGGGGTTCGGGGAGCTGTTTTTT. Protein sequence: CASSQVRSSGGFGELFF.

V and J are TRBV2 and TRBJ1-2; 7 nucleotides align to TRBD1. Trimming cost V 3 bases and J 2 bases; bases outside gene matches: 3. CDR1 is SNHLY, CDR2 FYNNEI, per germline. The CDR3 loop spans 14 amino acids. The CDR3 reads CASSEDRYNYGYTF. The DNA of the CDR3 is TGTGCCAGCAGTGAGGACAGGTACAACTATGGCTACACCTTC.

This chain's CDR3 is CASSSDGGANEQYF. In DNA form, the CDR3 reads TGTGCCAGCAGCTCCGATGGGGGGGCTAACGAGCAGTACTTC. The rearrangement uses TRBV7-8 and TRBJ2-7; D might be TRBD2 (7 bases). V shed 4 bases and J shed 5 bases, with 15 bases lying between them. Germline V gene lookup returns CDR1 SGHVS and CDR2 FQNEAQ. The CDR3 is 14 amino acids. The full variable domain, completed using reference TRBV7-8 and TRBJ2-7, is GAGVSQSPRYKVAKRGQDVALRCDPISGHVSLFWYQQALGQGPEFLTYFQNEAQLDKSGLPSDRFFAERPEGSVSTLKIQRTQQEDSAVYLCASSSDGGANEQYFGPGTRLTVT.

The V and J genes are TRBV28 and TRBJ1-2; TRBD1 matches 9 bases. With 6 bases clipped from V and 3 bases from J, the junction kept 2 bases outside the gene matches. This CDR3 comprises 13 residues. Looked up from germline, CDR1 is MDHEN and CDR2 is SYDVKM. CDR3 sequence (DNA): TGTGCCAGCAGGAGGGACAGGGACTATGGCTACACCTTC. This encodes CASRRDRDYGYTF.

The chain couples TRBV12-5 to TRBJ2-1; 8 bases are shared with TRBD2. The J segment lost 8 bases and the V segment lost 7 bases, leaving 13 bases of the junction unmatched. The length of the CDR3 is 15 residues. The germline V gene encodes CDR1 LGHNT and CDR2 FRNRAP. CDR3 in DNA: TGTGCTAGTGCCCTACGAGCGGGAGAGTATCATGAGCAGTTCTTC. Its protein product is CASALRAGEYHEQFF.